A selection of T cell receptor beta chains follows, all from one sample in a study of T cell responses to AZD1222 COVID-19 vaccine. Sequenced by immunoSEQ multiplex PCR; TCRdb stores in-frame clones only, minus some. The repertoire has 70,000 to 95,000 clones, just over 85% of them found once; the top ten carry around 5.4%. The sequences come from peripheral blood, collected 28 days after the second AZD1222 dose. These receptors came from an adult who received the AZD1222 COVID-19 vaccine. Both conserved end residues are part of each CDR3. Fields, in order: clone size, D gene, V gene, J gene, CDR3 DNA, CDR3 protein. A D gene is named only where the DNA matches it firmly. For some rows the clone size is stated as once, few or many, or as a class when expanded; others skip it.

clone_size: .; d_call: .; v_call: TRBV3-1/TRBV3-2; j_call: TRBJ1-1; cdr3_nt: TGTGCCAGCAGCCCCCAGGACCAGAACACTGAAGCTTTCTTT; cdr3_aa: CASSPQDQNTEAFF
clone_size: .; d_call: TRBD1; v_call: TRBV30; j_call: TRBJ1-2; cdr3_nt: TGTGCCTGGAGTGTCAGGACAGGGTGGGGCTACACCTTC; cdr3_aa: CAWSVRTGWGYTF
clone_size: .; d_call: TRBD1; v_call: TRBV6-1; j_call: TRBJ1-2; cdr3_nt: TGTGCCAGCAGTGAAGCGGATACAGGGGGCTCCTATGGCTACACCTTC; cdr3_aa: CASSEADTGGSYGYTF
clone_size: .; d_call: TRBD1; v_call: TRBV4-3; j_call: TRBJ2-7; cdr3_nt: TGCGCCAGCAGCCAAGCCGGGACAGGATCTGTCGAGCAGTACTTC; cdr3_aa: CASSQAGTGSVEQYF
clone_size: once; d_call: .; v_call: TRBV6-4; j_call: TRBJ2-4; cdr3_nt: TGTGCCAGCAGTGATTGGGGGGCTGGGTACGAAAACATTCAGTACTTC; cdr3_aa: CASSDWGAGYENIQYF
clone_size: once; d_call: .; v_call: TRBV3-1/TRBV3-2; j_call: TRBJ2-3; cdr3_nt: TGTGCCAGCAGCCAAGATCACGGTGGGTCGGATACGCAGTATTTT; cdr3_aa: CASSQDHGGSDTQYF
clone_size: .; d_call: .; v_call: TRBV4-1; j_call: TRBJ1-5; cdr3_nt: TGCGCCAGCAGCCAAGTAGTATCAGGGGTTCAGCCCCAGCATTTT; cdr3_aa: CASSQVVSGVQPQHF
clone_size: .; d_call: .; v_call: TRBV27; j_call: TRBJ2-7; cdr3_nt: TGTGCCAGCAGTTTAAAAGCCCGGACAGACTTCTACGAGCAGTACTTC; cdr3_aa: CASSLKARTDFYEQYF
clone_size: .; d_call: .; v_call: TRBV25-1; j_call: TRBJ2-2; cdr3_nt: TGTGCCAGCCGTTTGGGCATCTACGCGACCGACACCGGGGAGCTGTTTTTT; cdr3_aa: CASRLGIYATDTGELFF
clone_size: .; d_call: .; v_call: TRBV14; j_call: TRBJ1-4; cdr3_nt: TGTGCCAGCAGCCTCAGGGTTTCAACTAATGAAAAACTGTTTTTT; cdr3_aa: CASSLRVSTNEKLFF
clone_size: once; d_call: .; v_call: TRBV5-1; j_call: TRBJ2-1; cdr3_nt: TGCGCCACCTCAAACCACAATGAGCAGTTCTTC; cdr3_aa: CATSNHNEQFF
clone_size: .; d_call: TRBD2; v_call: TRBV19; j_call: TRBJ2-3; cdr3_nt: TGTGCCAGTGCGCCGGGACTAGCGCCCGCAGATACGCAGTATTTT; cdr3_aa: CASAPGLAPADTQYF
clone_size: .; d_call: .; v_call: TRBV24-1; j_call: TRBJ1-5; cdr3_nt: TGTGCCACCAGTGACGCCGGAGGGGTAAATCAGCCCCAGCATTTT; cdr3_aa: CATSDAGGVNQPQHF
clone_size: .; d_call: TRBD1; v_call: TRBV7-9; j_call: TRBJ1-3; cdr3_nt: TGTGCCAGCAGCTATACAGGGGGACATGGAAACACCATATATTTT; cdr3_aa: CASSYTGGHGNTIYF
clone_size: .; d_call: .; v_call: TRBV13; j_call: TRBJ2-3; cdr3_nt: TGTGCCAGCAGCTTAACGGCGGAGAGAACAGATACGCAGTATTTT; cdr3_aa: CASSLTAERTDTQYF
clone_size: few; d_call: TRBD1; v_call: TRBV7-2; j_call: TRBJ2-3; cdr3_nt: TGTGCCAGCAGCAACGGACAGGGGAGCACAGATACGCAGTATTTT; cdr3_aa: CASSNGQGSTDTQYF
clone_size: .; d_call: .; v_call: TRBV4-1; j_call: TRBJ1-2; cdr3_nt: TGCGCCAGCAGCCAAGATCCAGCGGCGGCCTATGGCTACACCTTC; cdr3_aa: CASSQDPAAAYGYTF
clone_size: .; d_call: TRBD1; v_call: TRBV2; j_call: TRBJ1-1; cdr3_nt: TGTGCCAGCAGTGTCGGACAGGGCGACACTGAAGCTTTCTTT; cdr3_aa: CASSVGQGDTEAFF
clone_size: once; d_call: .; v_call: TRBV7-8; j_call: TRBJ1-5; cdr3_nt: TGTGCCAGCAGCTTAAATGGGGGGAATAGCAATCAGCCCCAGCATTTT; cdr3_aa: CASSLNGGNSNQPQHF
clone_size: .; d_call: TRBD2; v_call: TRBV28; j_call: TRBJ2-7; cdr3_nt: TGTGCCAGCACCCTCGGGACTAGCGGGATTTACGAGCAGTACTTC; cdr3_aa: CASTLGTSGIYEQYF
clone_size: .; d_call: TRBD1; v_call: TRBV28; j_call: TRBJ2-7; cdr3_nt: TGTGCCAGCACCACAGGGGTCTCCTACGAGCAGTACTTC; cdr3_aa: CASTTGVSYEQYF
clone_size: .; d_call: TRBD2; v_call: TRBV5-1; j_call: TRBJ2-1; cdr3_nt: TGCGCCAGCAGCTTGGCCCCTAGCGGGGGGTACAATGAGCAGTTCTTC; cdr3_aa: CASSLAPSGGYNEQFF
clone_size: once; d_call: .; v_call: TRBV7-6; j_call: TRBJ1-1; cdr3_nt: TGTGCCAGCAGCGCAGGGAATATGAACACTGAAGCTTTCTTT; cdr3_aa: CASSAGNMNTEAFF
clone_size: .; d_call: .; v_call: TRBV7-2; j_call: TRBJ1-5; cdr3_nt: TGTGCCAGCAGCTTAGTGACAGTAGGACAGCCCCAGCATTTT; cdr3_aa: CASSLVTVGQPQHF
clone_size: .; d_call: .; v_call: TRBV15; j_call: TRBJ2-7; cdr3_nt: TGTGCCACCAGCACCCTAGGCGAGCAGTACTTC; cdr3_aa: CATSTLGEQYF
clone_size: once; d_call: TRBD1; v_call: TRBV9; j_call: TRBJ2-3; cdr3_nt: TGTGCCAGCAGCCCTCCCTCGGTAGGGGGCTACACAGATACGCAGTATTTT; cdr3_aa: CASSPPSVGGYTDTQYF
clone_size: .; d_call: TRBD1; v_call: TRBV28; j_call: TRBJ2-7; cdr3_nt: TGTGCCAGCAGTCGACCGGGACAGGGCGTCTACGAGCAGTACTTC; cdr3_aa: CASSRPGQGVYEQYF
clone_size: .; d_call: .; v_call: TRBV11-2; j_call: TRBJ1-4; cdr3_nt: TGTGCCAGCAGCTTCGGAGGGTACGAAAAACTGTTTTTT; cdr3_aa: CASSFGGYEKLFF
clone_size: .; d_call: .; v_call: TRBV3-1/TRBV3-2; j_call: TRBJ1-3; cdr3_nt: TGTGCCAGCAGCCAAGATCCGTGGCAGAAGAGCTCTGGAAACACCATATATTTT; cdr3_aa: CASSQDPWQKSSGNTIYF
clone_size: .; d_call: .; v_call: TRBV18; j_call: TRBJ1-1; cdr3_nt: TGTGCCAGCTCACCACCGCGGAGGAGGGGGATGAACACTGAAGCTTTCTTT; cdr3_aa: CASSPPRRRGMNTEAFF
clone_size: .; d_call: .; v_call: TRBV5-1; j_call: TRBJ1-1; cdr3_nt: TGCGCCAGCAGCGCCACAGGGACGAACACTGAAGCTTTCTTT; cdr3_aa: CASSATGTNTEAFF
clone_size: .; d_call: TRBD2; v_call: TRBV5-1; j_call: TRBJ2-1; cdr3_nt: TGCGCCAGCAGCCCGGGACTAGCGGGTTACAATGAGCAGTTCTTC; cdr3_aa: CASSPGLAGYNEQFF
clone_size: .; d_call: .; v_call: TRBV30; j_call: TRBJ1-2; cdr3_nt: TGTGCCTGGAGTTTTTCAGGGTCTGGCGGCTACACCTTC; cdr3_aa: CAWSFSGSGGYTF
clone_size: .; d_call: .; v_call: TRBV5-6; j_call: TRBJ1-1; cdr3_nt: TGTGCCAGCAGCTTGGGACAAAAGAACACTGAAGCTTTCTTT; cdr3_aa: CASSLGQKNTEAFF
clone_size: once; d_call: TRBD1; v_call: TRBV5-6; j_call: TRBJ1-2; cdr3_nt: TGTGCCAGCAGCTCCGGACAGGGGATGGGTGGCTACACCTTC; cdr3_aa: CASSSGQGMGGYTF
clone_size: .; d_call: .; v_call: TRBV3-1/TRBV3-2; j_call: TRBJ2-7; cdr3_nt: TGTGCCAGCACGGAGTCAGGAGGTGTCTACGAGCAGTACTTC; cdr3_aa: CASTESGGVYEQYF
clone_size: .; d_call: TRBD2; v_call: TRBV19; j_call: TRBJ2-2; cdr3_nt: TGTGCCAGTAGTGCCGGGACTAGCGGGAAGACCGGGGAGCTGTTTTTT; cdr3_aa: CASSAGTSGKTGELFF
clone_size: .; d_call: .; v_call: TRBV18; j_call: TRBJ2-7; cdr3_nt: TGTGCCAGCTCACCAAGGACAGATCTCAACGAGCAGTACTTC; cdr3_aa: CASSPRTDLNEQYF
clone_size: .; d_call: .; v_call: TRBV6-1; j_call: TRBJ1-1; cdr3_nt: TGTGCCAGCAGTGAATTTGGGCCTCCGAACACTGAAGCTTTCTTT; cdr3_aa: CASSEFGPPNTEAFF
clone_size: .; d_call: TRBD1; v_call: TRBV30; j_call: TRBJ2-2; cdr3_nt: TGTGCCTGGAGTCTAGGGACAGGTACCGGGGAGCTGTTTTTT; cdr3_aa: CAWSLGTGTGELFF
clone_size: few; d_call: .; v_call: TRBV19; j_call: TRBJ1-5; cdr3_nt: TGTGCCAGTAGTATCGAGGTCCAGATGGGGCCCCAGCATTTT; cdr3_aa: CASSIEVQMGPQHF
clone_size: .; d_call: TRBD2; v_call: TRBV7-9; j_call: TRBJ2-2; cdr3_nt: TGTGCCAGCAGCTTAGGGAGCGGGAGTCACGGGGAGCTGTTTTTT; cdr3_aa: CASSLGSGSHGELFF
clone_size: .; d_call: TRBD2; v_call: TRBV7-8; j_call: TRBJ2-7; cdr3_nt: TGTGCCAGCAGCTATATACCGGGACTAGCGGGATACTACGAGCAGTACTTC; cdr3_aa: CASSYIPGLAGYYEQYF
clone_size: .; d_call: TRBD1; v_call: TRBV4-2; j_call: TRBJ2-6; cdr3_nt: TGTGCCAGCAGCCAAGATCGAGGGGGCACAGCCAGATTCTCTGGGGCCAACGTCCTGACTTTC; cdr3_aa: CASSQDRGGTARFSGANVLTF
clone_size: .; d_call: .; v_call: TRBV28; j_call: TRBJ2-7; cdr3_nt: TGTGCCAGCAGTCGCCGCTCCCCTCAGGGGAACGAGCAGTACTTC; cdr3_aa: CASSRRSPQGNEQYF
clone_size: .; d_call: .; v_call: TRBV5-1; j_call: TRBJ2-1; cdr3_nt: TGCGCCAGCAGCTTTGGGACTCAGGGTGAGCAGTTCTTC; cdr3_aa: CASSFGTQGEQFF